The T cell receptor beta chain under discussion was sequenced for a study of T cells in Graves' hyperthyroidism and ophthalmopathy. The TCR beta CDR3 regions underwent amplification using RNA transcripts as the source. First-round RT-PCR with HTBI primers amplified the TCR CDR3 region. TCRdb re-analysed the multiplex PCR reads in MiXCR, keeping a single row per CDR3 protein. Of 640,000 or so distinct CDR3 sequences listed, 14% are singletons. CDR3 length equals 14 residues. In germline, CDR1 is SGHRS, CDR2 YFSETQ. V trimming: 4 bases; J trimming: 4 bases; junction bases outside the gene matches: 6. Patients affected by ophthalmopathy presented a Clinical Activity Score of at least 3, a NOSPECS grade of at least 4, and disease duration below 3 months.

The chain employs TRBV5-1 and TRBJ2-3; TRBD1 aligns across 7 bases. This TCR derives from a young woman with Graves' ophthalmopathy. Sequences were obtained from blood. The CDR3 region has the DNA TGCGCCAGCAGCCCTTTAGGGGGCGCAGATACGCAGTATTTT. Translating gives CASSPLGGADTQYF.